The rows below give T cell receptor beta chains drawn from one sample of a study of T-cell reconstitution after alpha-beta-depleted transplantation in children. Via MiXCR, TCRdb re-called the PCR reads, giving one row per CDR3 protein. The table shows roughly 500,000 distinct CDR3 sequences, with 18% occurring only once. The sequenced sample was PBMCs from the stem cell graft donor, obtained from the stem cell graft. Receptors were obtained from a human donor who donated a stem cell graft to a child with acute lymphoblastic leukemia. Each CDR3 is given with its conserved first and last residue. A D gene is named only where the DNA matches it firmly. Where a row states a size, it is once, few, many or the class of an expanded clone; other rows omit it.

few	-	TRBV6-1	TRBJ1-4	TGTGCCAGCAGATCCCTCGGGGCTGGGGGTGAAAAACTGTTTTTT	CASRSLGAGGEKLFF
-	TRBD1	TRBV6-1	TRBJ1-1	TGTGCCAGCAGTGGACAGGGCGCGAACACTGAAGCTTTCTTT	CASSGQGANTEAFF
few	-	TRBV11-2	TRBJ2-3	TGTGCCAGCAGCCCAAACAGGGATGGATTGGCGGATACGCAGTATTTT	CASSPNRDGLADTQYF
few	-	TRBV19	TRBJ2-7	TGTGCCAGGGAAGAGGCTAACGAGCAGTACTTC	CAREEANEQYF
-	-	TRBV7-9	TRBJ1-2	TGTGCCAGCAGCTTAGCGCACCATAACTATGGCTACACCTTC	CASSLAHHNYGYTF
-	TRBD1	TRBV6-2/TRBV6-3	TRBJ1-5	TGTGCCAGCAGCGAGTCGACAGGGGTTAGCAATCAGCCCCAGCATTTT	CASSESTGVSNQPQHF
many	-	TRBV5-1	TRBJ2-1	TGTGCCAGCAGCCTGGACGGCTACAATGAGCAGTTCTTC	CASSLDGYNEQFF
-	-	TRBV4-1	TRBJ1-1	TGCGCCAGCAGCCGCCGCCCTATTGTAATGAACACTGAAGCTTTCTTT	CASSRRPIVMNTEAFF
few	-	TRBV4-1	TRBJ2-3	TGCGCCAGCAGCCAAGAAGGACCTTCCTCTCTCACAGATACGCAGTATTTT	CASSQEGPSSLTDTQYF
-	-	TRBV30	TRBJ1-1	TGTGCCTGGGCGGGTATGAACACTGAAGCTTTCTTT	CAWAGMNTEAFF
-	TRBD1	TRBV19	TRBJ1-1	TGTGCCAGTAGTACCCTACTGACAGGGTTTAACACTGAAGCTTTCTTT	CASSTLLTGFNTEAFF
-	TRBD1	TRBV3-1	TRBJ1-5	TGTGCCAGCATCAGAGAGGTCCGGGACAGCTCCTATAGCAATCAGCCCCAGCATTTT	CASIREVRDSSYSNQPQHF
once	-	TRBV15	TRBJ2-1	TGTGCCACCAGCCGGCAAGGGGGGAATGAGCAGTTCTTC	CATSRQGGNEQFF
-	-	TRBV5-1	TRBJ2-7	TGCGCCAGCAGCATGGGAGGCGGGACCGATCCCTACGAGCAGTACTTC	CASSMGGGTDPYEQYF
few	-	TRBV19	TRBJ2-7	TGTGCCAGTAGCGACAGGTACTACGAGCAGTACTTC	CASSDRYYEQYF
-	-	TRBV12-3/TRBV12-4	TRBJ1-2	TGTGCCAGCAACAACCCGGTCGGTTATGGCTACACCTTC	CASNNPVGYGYTF
-	-	TRBV5-1	TRBJ1-2	TGCGCCAGCAGCTTTTCAGGGGACTATGGCTACACCTTC	CASSFSGDYGYTF
few	-	TRBV14	TRBJ2-1	TGTGCCAGCAGCCTTAGGGGCTCTAGCTCCTACAATGAGCAGTTCTTC	CASSLRGSSSYNEQFF
many	-	TRBV27	TRBJ2-1	TGTGCCAGCAGTTTAAATCCGGGTGGGTACAATGAGCAGTTCTTC	CASSLNPGGYNEQFF
few	-	TRBV7-9	TRBJ2-7	TGTGCCAGCTACGGTTCGGGGGGCGTCGATCATCCCTACGAGCAGTACTTC	CASYGSGGVDHPYEQYF
-	-	TRBV6-2/TRBV6-3	TRBJ1-5	TGTGCCAGCAGTTACGGGGCTATGCAGCCCCAGCATTTT	CASSYGAMQPQHF
-	-	TRBV14	TRBJ2-7	TGTGCCAGCAGCTTGGACCTTAACTCCTACGAGCAGTACTTC	CASSLDLNSYEQYF
-	TRBD2	TRBV4-1	TRBJ2-3	TGCGCCAGCAGCCCCCGGACTAGCGGGCAAGCAGATACGCAGTATTTT	CASSPRTSGQADTQYF
few	-	TRBV6-1	TRBJ2-7	TGTGCCAGCAGTGAAACGGCCAGCTCCTACGAGCAGTACTTC	CASSETASSYEQYF
-	TRBD1	TRBV30	TRBJ1-2	TGTGCCTGGAGCGTTTGGGGCTCAGGGGGTATCATTGGCTACACCTTC	CAWSVWGSGGIIGYTF
-	TRBD1	TRBV18	TRBJ2-7	TGTGCCAGCTCAAAGACAGGGGTAGACTCCTACGAGCAGTACTTC	CASSKTGVDSYEQYF
few	-	TRBV5-1	TRBJ2-7	TGCGCCAGCAGCTTGGAGTCCTTGGGGGGCGAGCAGTACTTC	CASSLESLGGEQYF
-	-	TRBV5-1	TRBJ2-4	TGCGCCAGCAGCTTGGCCAACAGGGTTCAGTACTTC	CASSLANRVQYF
-	-	TRBV20-1	TRBJ2-2	TGCAGTGCTAGTCAGGGCAACACCGGGGAGCTGTTTTTT	CSASQGNTGELFF
-	TRBD2	TRBV12-3/TRBV12-4	TRBJ2-5	TGTGCCAGCAGCGGACTAGCGGGGGACCAGTACTTC	CASSGLAGDQYF
-	TRBD2	TRBV5-4	TRBJ2-1	TGTGCCAGCAGCTTGGGGGGCGGGAGTCGTACACATGAGCAGTTCTTC	CASSLGGGSRTHEQFF
few	TRBD1	TRBV5-1	TRBJ1-1	TGCGCCAGCAGCTTGGCTGGACAGGGCACTGAAGCTTTCTTT	CASSLAGQGTEAFF
-	-	TRBV2	TRBJ1-1	TGTGCCAGCATGTCTTACAGGGACAACACTGAAGCTTTCTTT	CASMSYRDNTEAFF
-	TRBD1	TRBV6-5	TRBJ1-2	TGTGCCAGCAGTTACCCGGCACAGGGGTACTATGGCTACACCTTC	CASSYPAQGYYGYTF
-	TRBD1	TRBV24-1	TRBJ1-2	TGTGCCACCAGCAAACCGGGACAGGGGCCCTATGGCTACACCTTC	CATSKPGQGPYGYTF
few	-	TRBV5-1	TRBJ2-3	TGCGCCAGCGGCACGGACTTCCTTTCAGATACGCAGTATTTT	CASGTDFLSDTQYF
few	-	TRBV7-9	TRBJ2-5	TGTGCCAGCAGCTTTAGCCAAACCCTCCAAGAGACCCAGTACTTC	CASSFSQTLQETQYF
-	-	TRBV12-3/TRBV12-4	TRBJ1-2	TGTGCCAGCAGTCGCCGGGACTTTAACTATGGCTACACCTTC	CASSRRDFNYGYTF
few	TRBD1	TRBV25-1	TRBJ2-3	TGTGCCAGCAGTGAATCGCTAGGGACAGGGAGCACAGATACGCAGTATTTT	CASSESLGTGSTDTQYF
-	TRBD1	TRBV3-1	TRBJ1-2	TGTGCCAGCAGCTTGGACAGGGTCGATGGCTACACCTTC	CASSLDRVDGYTF
few	TRBD2	TRBV4-1	TRBJ2-2	TGCGCCAGCAGCCAACGGGTGGCGGGAGTTAACACCGGGGAGCTGTTTTTT	CASSQRVAGVNTGELFF
-	TRBD1	TRBV11-2	TRBJ1-2	TGTGCCAGCAGTCTGACAGGGGGCGGGATACTTGGCTACACCTTC	CASSLTGGGILGYTF
many	-	TRBV9	TRBJ2-3	TGTGCCAGCAGTGTTTCGGGCACAGATACGCAGTATTTT	CASSVSGTDTQYF
few	-	TRBV19	TRBJ2-5	TGTGCCAGTAGTATTCTGGGACTGTCTCAAGAGACCCAGTACTTC	CASSILGLSQETQYF
few	TRBD1	TRBV20-1	TRBJ2-4	TGCAGTGCCTACCGGGACAGGGGCCCCATTCAGTACTTC	CSAYRDRGPIQYF
few	TRBD1	TRBV6-1	TRBJ1-2	TGTGCCAGCAGTGAAGCAGGGACAGGGGCCTATGGCTACACCTTC	CASSEAGTGAYGYTF
-	-	TRBV27	TRBJ2-7	TGTGCCAGCAAATCCAGCGGGTCTTGGTCCTACGAGCAGTACTTC	CASKSSGSWSYEQYF
few	TRBD1	TRBV7-8	TRBJ1-5	TGTGCCAGCAGCTTAGACAGGGGTATTCAGCCCCAGCATTTT	CASSLDRGIQPQHF
few	TRBD2	TRBV5-1	TRBJ2-2	TGCGCCAGCAGCTCCCTTGTCGTAGCGGGAGCTCGTCGGAACACCGGGGAGCTGTTTTTT	CASSSLVVAGARRNTGELFF
-	-	TRBV9	TRBJ2-2	TGTGCCAGCAGCGGGGAAGGGGGGCCATTCACCGGGGAGCTGTTTTTT	CASSGEGGPFTGELFF
-	TRBD2	TRBV9	TRBJ2-1	TGTGCCAGCAGCGTAGCCGGGACTAGCGGGAGGGGCGAGCAGTTCTTC	CASSVAGTSGRGEQFF
few	TRBD2	TRBV29-1	TRBJ2-7	TGCAGCGTTGAAGAAGGTAGCGGGGGTTCCTACGAGCAGTACTTC	CSVEEGSGGSYEQYF